Below, 30 T cell receptor beta chains from the same sample are listed, as sequenced in a study of cytomegalovirus exposure and HLA in healthy donors. Researchers ran the PCR with 60 Vbeta and 13 Jbeta primers. Some clones are missing from TCRdb's copy, which holds only in-frame ones; the method was immunoSEQ multiplex PCR. Of fewer than 110,000 clones listed, 79% are singletons. Sequenced sample: PBMCs. These receptors were obtained from a man between 45 and 60 years old in good health and CMV-seropositive.

The chain is built from TRBV19 and TRBJ1-5; TRBD1 might be the D (5 bases). There are 15 residues in the CDR3. Between the trimmed V and J ends, which lost 7 bases and 1 base, there was a span of 14 bases. Germline CDR1 reads LNHDA; CDR2 reads SQIVND (reference sequence). CDR3 loop: CASTPLEGSNQPQHF. As DNA, the CDR3 is TGTGCCAGTACCCCCTTGGAGGGGAGCAATCAGCCCCAGCATTTT.

This chain connects TRBV30 to TRBJ2-3, with 10 bases matching TRBD2. CDR1 GTSNPN and CDR2 SVGIG come from the germline V gene (reference sequence). This CDR3 has 16 residues. With V trimmed by 2 bases and J by 1 base, 6 bases remained unmatched. Here the CDR3 reads CAWSRLAGAGTDTQYF. In DNA, the CDR3 is TGTGCCTGGAGTCGGCTAGCGGGAGCGGGCACAGATACGCAGTATTTT. Combining the CDR3 with reference TRBV30 and TRBJ2-3 gives the whole variable domain SQTIHQWPATLVQPVGSPLSLECTVEGTSNPNLYWYRQAAGRGLQLLFYSVGIGQISSEVPQNLSASRPQDRQFILSSKKLLLSDSGFYLCAWSRLAGAGTDTQYFGPGTRLTVL.

In regard to this clone: One end of the junction does not line up with germline, which may come from a read error. The rearrangement uses TRBV9 and TRBJ2-1, with no clear D. The CDR3 runs 15 residues. CDR1 and CDR2 from the germline V gene are SGDLS and YYNGEE. Written as DNA, the CDR3 is TGTGCCAGCAGCTACACGGCGGCCTCCTGCAATGAGCAGTTCTTC. Its translation: CASSYTAASCNEQFF.

This clone was counted once. CDR3 sequence: CASSLGDAAAGELFF. The CDR3 nucleotides read TGCGCCAGCAGCTTGGGTGACGCCGCGGCCGGGGAGCTGTTTTTT. The rearrangement links TRBV5-1 to TRBJ2-2; no clear D. Germline lookup yields CDR1 SGHRS and CDR2 YFSETQ. The CDR3 consists of 15 residues. With 0 bases removed from V and 6 bases from J, the gap between germline ends came to 12 bases.

The gene calls are TRBV7-8 and TRBJ2-5; 7 bases line up with TRBD2. After removal of 2 bases from V and 2 bases from J, the junction contained 2 bases not matched to a gene. CDR3 length: 14 residues. The V gene's germline CDR1 is SGHVS and CDR2 FQNEAQ. The DNA for the CDR3 is TGTGCCAGCAGCTTATCTAGCGGTCAAGAGACCCAGTACTTC. Translating gives CASSLSSGQETQYF. Looking up the rest from reference TRBV7-8 and TRBJ2-5 gives the full variable domain: GAGVSQSPRYKVAKRGQDVALRCDPISGHVSLFWYQQALGQGPEFLTYFQNEAQLDKSGLPSDRFFAERPEGSVSTLKIQRTQQEDSAVYLCASSLSSGQETQYFGPGTRLLVL.

About this clone itself: The same CDR3 also results from other DNA sequences found in this sample. The chain employs TRBV27 and TRBJ2-2; 10 bases match TRBD1. Per the germline V gene, CDR1 is MNHEY and CDR2 is SMNVEV (reference sequence). The V segment lost 5 bases and the J segment 6 bases; nucleotides outside the gene matches: 6. The CDR3 contains 15 residues. The CDR3 DNA is TGTGCCAGCAGTACCGGGACAGGGGCTTCCGGGGAGCTGTTTTTT. As protein: CASSTGTGASGELFF.

The J gene is TRBJ1-5, the V gene TRBV6-1, with D maybe TRBD1 (5 bases). Trimming removed 1 base from V and 4 bases from J, with 8 bases in between. The CDR3 covers 14 residues. Germline-derived CDR1 and CDR2 are MNHNS and SASEGT. The CDR3 region has the DNA TGTGCCAGCAGTGAAGGTCCAGGGAATCAGCCCCAGCATTTT. As protein: CASSEGPGNQPQHF.

The V call is TRBV30, the J call TRBJ1-4; a possible D gene is TRBD1 (5 bases). The CDR3 length is 15 residues. Germline lookup yields CDR1 GTSNPN and CDR2 SVGIG (reference sequence). Between the trimmed V and J ends, which lost 4 bases and 3 bases, there was a span of 15 bases. For the CDR3, the DNA is TGTGCCTGGAACCACGCGGGGACGGCTAATGAAAAACTGTTTTTT. Translated: CAWNHAGTANEKLFF.

The rearrangement links TRBV7-8 to TRBJ1-3, with 8 bases fitting TRBD1. The CDR3 extends over 20 amino acids. The J segment lost 2 bases and the V segment lost 1 base, leaving 16 bases of the junction unmatched. From germline, CDR1 is SGHVS and CDR2 FQNEAQ. The CDR3 nucleotides read TGTGCCAGCAGCTTAGTAAAAGTATCGGACAGGGTTGGTCCTGGAAACACCATATATTTT. Protein: CASSLVKVSDRVGPGNTIYF.

The chain couples TRBV30 to TRBJ1-4; the match to TRBD1 covers 7 bases. Germline lookup yields CDR1 GTSNPN and CDR2 SVGIG (reference sequence). CDR3 length: 14 residues. V trimming: 5 bases; J trimming: 8 bases; junction bases outside the gene matches: 11. Written as DNA, the CDR3 is TGTGCCTGGCAAACAGGGGCGCGAGGCGAAAAACTGTTTTTT. Its translation: CAWQTGARGEKLFF.

V is TRBV10-2 and J is TRBJ2-3; 13 nucleotides match TRBD2. Trimming removed 2 bases from V and 5 bases from J; junction bases left unmatched: 16. The CDR3 totals 20 residues. Germline assignment: CDR1 WSHSY and CDR2 SAAADI. The CDR3 loop reads CASSELTSGRVRAAGDTQYF. The CDR3 DNA sequence: TGCGCCAGCAGTGAGCTAACTAGCGGGAGGGTTCGTGCGGCCGGAGATACGCAGTATTTT.

The chain combines TRBV27 with TRBJ2-1; no clear D gene. This CDR3 has 14 amino acids. Looked up from germline, CDR1 is MNHEY and CDR2 is SMNVEV (reference sequence). V lost 5 bases and J 3 bases, leaving 11 bases between the germline ends. The CDR3 is CASSISRDYNEQFF. The CDR3 bases are TGTGCCAGCAGTATCTCTAGAGACTACAATGAGCAGTTCTTC.

The V and J genes are TRBV7-3 and TRBJ2-5, with 8 bases that match TRBD1. V dropped 2 bases and J dropped 4; count of bases not matched to a gene: 9. The CDR3 covers 16 residues. Germline values: CDR1 SGHTA, CDR2 FQGTGA. The CDR3 DNA is TGTGCCAGCAGCTTAGGGCCAGACAGGGGTCGAGAGACCCAGTACTTC. Translating gives CASSLGPDRGRETQYF.

V is TRBV30 and J is TRBJ2-2; possible D gene TRBD2, 7 bases. CDR3 length equals 17 residues. Trimming took off 1 base at V and 4 bases at J, with 19 bases between the two ends. Germline CDR1 GTSNPN, CDR2 SVGIG (reference sequence). The CDR3: CAWSGFLGGRFTGELFF. The CDR3 DNA reads TGTGCCTGGAGTGGGTTCCTCGGGGGGCGTTTCACCGGGGAGCTGTTTTTT.

This clone was picked up one time. This chain uses TRBV28 with TRBJ2-7, with TRBD2 matching over 9 bases. The CDR3 has 17 residues. Germline V gene data show CDR1 as MDHEN and CDR2 as SYDVKM. With 7 bases clipped from V and 1 base from J, the junction kept 14 bases outside the gene matches. The CDR3 loop is CASTQGSGSPLSYEQYF. CDR3 coding DNA: TGTGCCAGCACCCAGGGTAGCGGGAGTCCACTGTCCTACGAGCAGTACTTC.

The chain links TRBV6-4 to TRBJ1-4, with a possible D match to TRBD1 (6 bases). V was trimmed by 0 bases and J by 4 bases, leaving 12 bases between them. Germline V gives CDR1 MRHNA, CDR2 SNTAGT. This CDR3 contains 16 residues. DNA for the CDR3: TGTGCCAGCAGTGACTCGAGGGGGGGTATTAATGAAAAACTGTTTTTT. Its protein is CASSDSRGGINEKLFF.

The chain has TRBV6-6 and TRBJ1-1; D is unclear. V shed 5 bases and J shed 3 bases, with 7 bases lying between them. Germline loops: CDR1 MNHNY, CDR2 SVGAGI (reference sequence). CDR3 length equals 12 residues. The CDR3: CASSTSDTEAFF. Here the CDR3 DNA reads TGTGCCAGCAGTACCTCGGACACTGAAGCTTTCTTT.

The gene calls are TRBV4-2 and TRBJ2-7; TRBD2 matches 8 bases. The J segment lost 7 bases and the V segment lost 3 bases, leaving 17 bases of the junction unmatched. Germline lookup yields CDR1 LGHNA and CDR2 YNFKEQ. This CDR3 is built from 17 residues. CDR3: CASSQSGPERPGGEQYF. DNA of the CDR3: TGTGCCAGCAGCCAGTCGGGGCCAGAGAGGCCGGGGGGGGAGCAGTACTTC.

The genes are TRBV5-1 and TRBJ2-2; weak D call: TRBD2 (5 bases). V gave up 1 base and J gave up 6 bases, with 13 bases separating them. CDR1 and CDR2 (germline): SGHRS, YFSETQ. This CDR3 comprises 15 residues. The DNA for the CDR3 is TGCGCCAGCAGCTTGAGCGCCTCGGGGTCCGGGGAGCTGTTTTTT. Protein: CASSLSASGSGELFF.

This sequence joins TRBV19 and TRBJ2-1; 11 bases fit TRBD2. The germline CDR1 and CDR2 sequences are LNHDA and SQIVND (reference sequence). There are 15 residues in the CDR3. J was trimmed by 8 bases and V by 6 bases; bases with no gene match: 9. The CDR3 bases are TGTGCCAGTAGATTAGCGGGAGGGCCCAAGGATGAGCAGTTCTTC. Protein: CASRLAGGPKDEQFF.

This clone has just one count. The rearrangement uses TRBV28 and TRBJ2-5; 9 positions match TRBD2. Losses at the gene ends were 2 bases for V and 4 bases for J; bases not matched to a gene: 5. This CDR3 region has 15 residues. Germline V lookup: CDR1 MDHEN, CDR2 SYDVKM. As DNA, the CDR3 is TGTGCCAGCAGTTTAGCTAGCGGGGTCAGAGAGACCCAGTACTTC. This sequence encodes CASSLASGVRETQYF.

The chain has TRBV6-5 and TRBJ1-2; tentatively, D is TRBD1 (6 bases). This CDR3 contains 13 residues. V was cut by 5 bases and J by 6 bases, with 13 bases left in between. Germline V CDR1 and CDR2: MNHEY, SVGAGI. CDR3 coding DNA: TGTGCCAGCAGTCCCGACAGGTTCAATGGCTACACCTTC. It codes for CASSPDRFNGYTF.

J is TRBJ2-7 and V is TRBV27; 9 bases align to TRBD2. The germline V gene has CDR1 MNHEY and CDR2 SMNVEV (reference sequence). The length of the CDR3 is 14 residues. After removal of 3 bases from V and 5 bases from J, the junction contained 5 bases not matched to a gene. The CDR3 sequence is CASSFSGLANEQYF. DNA of the CDR3: TGTGCCAGCAGTTTCTCGGGACTAGCCAACGAGCAGTACTTC.

J is TRBJ2-1 and V is TRBV18, with 9 positions matching TRBD1. CDR3 length: 15 residues. Trimming removed 6 bases from V and 0 bases from J; junction bases left unmatched: 3. Germline CDR1 and CDR2: KGHSH and LQKENI. In DNA, the CDR3 is TGTGCCAGCTCCCTGGGACAGGGCTCCTACAATGAGCAGTTCTTC. It specifies CASSLGQGSYNEQFF.

This sequence joins TRBV7-6 and TRBJ2-2, with 7 bases fitting TRBD1. This CDR3 has 16 residues. Germline V gene sequence: CDR1 SGHVS, CDR2 FNYEAQ. Losses at the gene ends were 0 bases for V and 2 bases for J; bases not matched to a gene: 3. In DNA form, the CDR3 reads TGTGCCAGCAGCTTAGCGAGGGGGCCCAACACCGGGGAGCTGTTTTTT. Translation gives CASSLARGPNTGELFF.

J is TRBJ1-1 and V is TRBV19, with D uncertain. The CDR3 contains 13 residues. Germline V lookup: CDR1 LNHDA, CDR2 SQIVND (reference sequence). Trimming took 4 bases from V and 2 from J, leaving 8 bases between them. The CDR3, as DNA: TGTGCCAGTAGTAGTCAGGTTAACACTGAAGCTTTCTTT. Its translation is CASSSQVNTEAFF.

A word on this clone: An end of the junction differs from the germline gene, which may be a read error. The sample carries other DNA sequences with the same CDR3. This sequence joins TRBV6-1 and TRBJ2-2; 10 bases fit TRBD2. The CDR3 is 14 amino acids. Germline V lookup: CDR1 MNHNS, CDR2 SASEGT. The CDR3 loop is CASRQLAGTGELFF. CDR3 sequence (DNA): TGCGCCAGCAGGCAACTAGCGGGAACCGGGGAGCTGTTTTTT.

The V call is TRBV5-6, the J call TRBJ2-3; D not certain. CDR3 size: 15 residues. The V end was cut by 1 base, the J end by 0 bases, with 9 bases between. Germline V CDR1 and CDR2: SGHDT, YYEEEE. The CDR3 coding sequence is TGTGCCAGCAGCTTGCTGCGGCCTAGCACAGATACGCAGTATTTT. Its protein product is CASSLLRPSTDTQYF.

This chain connects TRBV2 to TRBJ1-1; D may be TRBD1 (5 bases). Trimming took 7 bases from V and 6 from J, leaving 15 bases between them. Germline assignment: CDR1 SNHLY and CDR2 FYNNEI. The CDR3 is made up of 13 amino acids. CDR3 sequence (DNA): TGTGCCAGCACCTCATCGGGGGGTGCTGAAGCTTTCTTT. It codes for CASTSSGGAEAFF.

The chain uses TRBV6-1 and TRBJ2-1; tentatively, D is TRBD1 (5 bases). Trimming cost V 4 bases and J 4 bases, with 14 bases left between them. CDR3 length: 15 amino acids. Per the germline V gene, CDR1 is MNHNS and CDR2 is SASEGT. CDR3 nucleotide sequence: TGTGCCAGCAGTGGAACAGACAGACAGTACAATGAGCAGTTCTTC. Its protein product is CASSGTDRQYNEQFF.